These 16 T cell receptor beta chains share one sample of origin, sequenced in a study of T-cell memory formation after mild COVID-19 (dated by TCRdb to the early 2020s). Library preparation used 5' RACE. This sample was sequenced with an Illumina NovaSeq 6000. TCRdb passed the public sequencing reads through fastp at Q25 and MiXCR, retaining productive beta sequences. When rows share a CDR3 protein, they turn into one entry using the most common DNA and genes. This sample gives roughly 240,000 distinct CDR3 sequences in total; roughly 15% of them show up just once. Jointly, the top ten make up 22% of the sample. Sequencing input: PBMCs or a T cell subset sorted from them (not recorded which). All receptors derive from a man younger than 30 who had mild COVID-19 (a few samples of this study predate the infection). The sample titles of this study are shuffled in the database, so cell type and time point are left out; the donor was told from shared clones.

The chain is built from TRBV10-1 and TRBJ1-5, with 7 nucleotides matching TRBD1. The CDR3 totals 14 residues. The trim removed 6 bases at V and 5 bases at J, leaving 7 bases unmatched. Germline V gene lookup returns CDR1 WNHNN and CDR2 SYGVQD (reference sequence). The CDR3 reads CASSRQGGDQPQHF. CDR3 DNA: TGCGCCAGCAGCAGACAGGGAGGGGATCAGCCCCAGCATTTT.

In this sample, this clonotype turned up many times. The chain uses TRBV20-1 and TRBJ2-3; unclear D gene. With 6 bases removed from V and 6 bases from J, the gap between germline ends came to 10 bases. Germline V CDR1 and CDR2: DFQATT, SNEGSKA (reference sequence). The CDR3 is 11 residues long. CDR3 sequence: CSASKGDTQYF. DNA for the CDR3: TGCAGTGCCAGTAAGGGCGATACGCAGTATTTT.

A few counts support this clonotype. The genes are TRBV2 and TRBJ1-1, with unresolved D. The V end lost 7 bases, the J end lost 8 bases, and 11 bases lay between the germline ends. CDR1 is SNHLY and CDR2 is FYNNEI in the germline V gene. The CDR3 is 11 residues long. The CDR3 sequence is CASTLVGEAFF. The CDR3 DNA reads as TGTGCCAGCACCCTGGTGGGGGAAGCTTTCTTT.

The CDR3 coding sequence is TGCGCCAGCAGCCCCACAGGGGGGTGGGAAGCTTTCTTT. This gives the protein CASSPTGGWEAFF. The V call is TRBV5-1, the J call TRBJ1-1; 8 bases are shared with TRBD1. Trimming removed 4 bases from V and 8 bases from J; junction bases left unmatched: 7. CDR3 length equals 13 residues. The germline gives CDR1 SGHRS, CDR2 YFSETQ.

This clonotype appeared a few times. The rearrangement links TRBV23-1 to TRBJ2-5; no clear D. TRBV23-1 is designated an ORF whose function remains uncertain. V lost 1 base and J 4 bases, leaving 4 bases between the germline ends. CDR3 length equals 12 residues. The CDR3 nucleotides read TGCGCCAGCAGTCAATATCCAGAGACCCAGTACTTC. Protein: CASSQYPETQYF.

The chain is built from TRBV5-1 and TRBJ1-2; 7 positions match TRBD1. The length of the CDR3 is 19 residues. J was trimmed by 8 bases and V by 2 bases; bases with no gene match: 24. Looked up from germline, CDR1 is SGHRS and CDR2 is YFSETQ. The CDR3 reads CASSFLGWELGQAPEGYTF. CDR3 in DNA: TGCGCCAGCAGCTTTCTTGGTTGGGAACTTGGACAGGCACCGGAGGGCTACACCTTC.

The rearrangement joins TRBV7-2 to TRBJ2-7; D tentatively fits TRBD1 or TRBD2 (5 bases each). The CDR3 loop spans 13 amino acids. Per germline, CDR1 SGHTA and CDR2 FQGNSA. V lost 4 bases and J lost 6, with 13 bases in between. DNA for the CDR3: TGTGCCAGCAGCTACGCCCTCGGGGCCGAGCAGTACGTC. Its translation is CASSYALGAEQYV.

This clonotype was counted between two and nine times. The chain combines TRBV20-1 with TRBJ1-5; a weak D match, TRBD1 (5 bases). The germline gives CDR1 DFQATT, CDR2 SNEGSKA (reference sequence). The CDR3 is 14 residues long. V was shortened by 3 bases and J by 2 bases, with 11 bases between the two germline ends. The CDR3 here is CSASSRAGNQPQHF. CDR3 DNA sequence: TGCAGTGCTAGTTCCAGGGCGGGCAATCAGCCCCAGCATTTT.

The genes are TRBV5-1 and TRBJ2-3; 10 bases fit TRBD2. The CDR3 contains 17 residues. CDR1 and CDR2 from the germline V gene are SGHRS and YFSETQ. The ends lost 4 bases at V and 6 bases at J; junction bases unmatched: 14. The CDR3 loop is CASSPRASGGAPDTQYF. CDR3 nucleotides: TGCGCCAGCAGCCCCAGGGCCAGCGGGGGGGCCCCCGATACGCAGTATTTT.

J is TRBJ1-5 and V is TRBV7-2; D gene unclear. CDR3 size: 14 residues. Trimming left V 5 bases short and J 5 bases short, with 13 bases between. Germline CDR1 reads SGHTA; CDR2 reads FQGNSA. Here the CDR3 DNA reads TGTGCCAGCAGCCGAGGGTTCGGCTATCAGCCCCAGCATTTT. It yields the protein CASSRGFGYQPQHF.

The chain uses TRBV19 and TRBJ2-7, with TRBD1 identical over 8 bases. CDR1 LNHDA and CDR2 SQIVND come from the germline V gene (reference sequence). The V gene end was trimmed by 7 bases and the J gene end by 3 bases; junction bases not matched to a gene: 8. This CDR3 spans 14 amino acids. In nucleotides, the CDR3 is TGTGCCAGTACCCGACAGGGGTTCGACTACGAGCAGTACTTC. This sequence encodes CASTRQGFDYEQYF.

J is TRBJ2-7 and V is TRBV2; TRBD1 might be the D (5 bases). Looked up from germline, CDR1 is SNHLY and CDR2 is FYNNEI. The V and J ends lost 7 bases and 2 bases respectively, with 15 bases between them. The CDR3 loop spans 14 amino acids. The CDR3 is CASNLPGRAYEQYV. CDR3 coding DNA: TGTGCCAGCAATCTTCCGGGCAGGGCCTACGAGCAGTACGTC.

The V and J genes are TRBV5-4 and TRBJ2-7, with a tentative D call TRBD1 (5 bases). The germline CDR1 and CDR2 sequences are SGHNT and YYREEE (reference sequence). CDR3 length: 17 residues. V was pared by 0 bases and J by 4 bases, with 20 bases between. The CDR3: CASSLGVGPGESYEQYV. Written as DNA, the CDR3 is TGTGCCAGCAGCTTGGGAGTGGGGCCAGGCGAGTCATACGAGCAGTACGTC.

The chain couples TRBV4-1 to TRBJ2-7; D might be TRBD1 or TRBD2, each matching 5 bases. The length of the CDR3 is 15 residues. Germline V lookup: CDR1 MGHRA, CDR2 YSYEKL. The V gene lost 2 bases and the J gene lost 0 bases, with 11 bases spanning the gap. CDR3 sequence (DNA): TGCGCCAGCAGCCAACGGGACGGAACCTCCTACGAGCAGTACTTC. Translated, it gives CASSQRDGTSYEQYF.

Written as DNA, the CDR3 is TGCAGTGCTAGAATCCAGCCTGATCAGCCCCAGCATTTT. This translates into CSARIQPDQPQHF. This chain connects TRBV20-1 to TRBJ1-5; D is ambiguous. CDR3 length equals 13 residues. Germline assignment: CDR1 DFQATT and CDR2 SNEGSKA (reference sequence). V gave up 2 bases and J gave up 5 bases, with 10 bases separating them.

This clonotype occurred a few times. V is TRBV4-1 and J is TRBJ2-3; 9 bases line up with TRBD2. CDR3 length: 17 residues. J was trimmed by 2 bases and V by 0 bases; bases with no gene match: 6. The germline gives CDR1 MGHRA, CDR2 YSYEKL. CDR3 in DNA: TGCGCCAGCAGCCAAGATAGAGTAGCGGGGGCCACAGATACGCAGTATTTT. Amino acid sequence: CASSQDRVAGATDTQYF.